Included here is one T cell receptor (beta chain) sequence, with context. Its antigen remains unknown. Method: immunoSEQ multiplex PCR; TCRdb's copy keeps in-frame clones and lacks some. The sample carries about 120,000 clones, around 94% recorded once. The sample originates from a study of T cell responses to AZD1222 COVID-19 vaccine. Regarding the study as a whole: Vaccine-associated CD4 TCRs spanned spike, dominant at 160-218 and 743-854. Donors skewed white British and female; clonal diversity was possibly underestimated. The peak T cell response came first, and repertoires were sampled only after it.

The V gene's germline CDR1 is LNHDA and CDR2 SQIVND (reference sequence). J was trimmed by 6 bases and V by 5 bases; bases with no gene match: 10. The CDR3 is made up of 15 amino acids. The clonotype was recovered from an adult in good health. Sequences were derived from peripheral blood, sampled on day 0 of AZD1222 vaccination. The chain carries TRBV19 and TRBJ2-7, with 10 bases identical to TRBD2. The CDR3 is CASSAQSGRAREQYF. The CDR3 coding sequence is TGTGCCAGTAGTGCCCAGAGCGGGAGGGCCCGCGAGCAGTACTTC. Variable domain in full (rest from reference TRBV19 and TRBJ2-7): DGGITQSPKYLFRKEGQNVTLSCEQNLNHDAMYWYRQDPGQGLRLIYYSQIVNDFQKGDIAEGYSVSREKKESFPLTVTSAQKNPTAFYLCASSAQSGRAREQYFGPGTRLTVT.